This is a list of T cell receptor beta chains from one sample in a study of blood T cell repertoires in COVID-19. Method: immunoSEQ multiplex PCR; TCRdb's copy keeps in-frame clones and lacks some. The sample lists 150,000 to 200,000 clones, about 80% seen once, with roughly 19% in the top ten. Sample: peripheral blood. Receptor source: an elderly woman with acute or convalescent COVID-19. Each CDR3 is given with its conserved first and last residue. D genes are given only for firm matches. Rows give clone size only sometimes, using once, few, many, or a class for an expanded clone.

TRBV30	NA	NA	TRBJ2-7	CACLLGREQYF	TGTGCCTGTCTCCTCGGTCGCGAGCAGTACTTC
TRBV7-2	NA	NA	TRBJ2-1	CASSLLPSSYNEQFF	TGTGCCAGCAGCTTATTGCCCAGCTCCTACAATGAGCAGTTCTTC
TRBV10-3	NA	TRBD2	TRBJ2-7	CGSGDYYEQYF	TGTGGGAGCGGGGACTACTACGAGCAGTACTTC
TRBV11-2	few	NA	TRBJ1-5	CASSLAGQPQHF	TGTGCCAGCAGCTTAGCAGGTCAGCCCCAGCATTTT
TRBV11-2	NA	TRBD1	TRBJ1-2	CASTRDRNLYGYTF	TGTGCCAGCACCCGGGACAGAAACCTCTATGGCTACACCTTC
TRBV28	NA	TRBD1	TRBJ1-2	CASTLQGAYGYTF	TGTGCCAGCACCTTACAGGGGGCCTATGGCTACACCTTC
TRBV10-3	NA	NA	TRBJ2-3	CAISESSHTDTQYF	TGTGCCATCAGTGAGTCGAGCCACACAGATACGCAGTATTTT
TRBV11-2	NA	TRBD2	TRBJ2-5	CASSFISGRSTGETQYF	TGTGCCAGCAGCTTTATTAGCGGGAGAAGTACAGGAGAGACCCAGTACTTC
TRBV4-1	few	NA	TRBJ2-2	CASSHGHFRTGELFF	TGCGCCAGCAGCCACGGACATTTCCGCACCGGGGAGCTGTTTTTT
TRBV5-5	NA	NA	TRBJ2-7	CASSLGASYEQYF	TGTGCCAGCAGCTTGGGGGCCTCCTACGAGCAGTACTTC
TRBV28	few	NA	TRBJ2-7	CASSPLDSSEQYF	TGTGCCAGCAGTCCCTTGGACAGCTCCGAGCAGTACTTC
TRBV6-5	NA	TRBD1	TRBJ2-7	CASSTVGQGIYEQYF	TGTGCCAGCAGCACTGTGGGACAGGGAATCTACGAGCAGTACTTC
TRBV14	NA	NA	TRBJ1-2	CASSQLQQYGYTF	TGTGCCAGCAGCCAACTACAACAGTATGGCTACACCTTC
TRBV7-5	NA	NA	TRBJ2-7	CARSLRIGTGFDEQYF	TGTGCCAGAAGCTTAAGGATCGGGACAGGGTTCGACGAGCAGTACTTC
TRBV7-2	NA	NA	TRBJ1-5	CASSLFGSNQPQHF	TGTGCCAGCAGCTTATTCGGGAGCAATCAGCCCCAGCATTTT
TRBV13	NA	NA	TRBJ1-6	CASSLGGRGISPLHF	TGTGCCAGCAGCTTAGGTGGCAGGGGAATTTCACCCCTCCACTTT
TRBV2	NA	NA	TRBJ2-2	CASSGEVATGELFF	TGTGCCAGCAGTGGAGAGGTAGCCACCGGGGAGCTGTTTTTT
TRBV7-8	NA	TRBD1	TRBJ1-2	CASSLARTGITFVYTF	TGTGCCAGCAGCTTAGCGAGGACAGGGATTACCTTTGTCTACACCTTC
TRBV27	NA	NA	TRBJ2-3	CATRQTSTDTQYF	TGTGCCACCCGACAGACTAGCACAGATACGCAGTATTTT
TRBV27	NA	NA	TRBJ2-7	CASSFRQQSSYEQYF	TGTGCCAGCAGTTTCAGGCAGCAGAGCTCCTACGAGCAGTACTTC
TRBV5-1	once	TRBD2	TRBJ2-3	CASSRDSGDTQYF	TGCGCCAGCAGCCGCGATAGCGGGGATACGCAGTATTTT
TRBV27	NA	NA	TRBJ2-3	CASSPFGGQRTDTQYF	TGTGCCAGCAGTCCCTTCGGGGGACAGCGGACAGATACGCAGTATTTT
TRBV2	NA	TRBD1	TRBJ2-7	CASSRGTGGYEQYF	TGTGCCAGCAGCCGCGGGACAGGGGGCTACGAGCAGTACTTC
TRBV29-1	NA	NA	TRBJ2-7	CSVEYGRGVHEQYF	TGCAGCGTTGAATATGGCCGCGGGGTCCACGAGCAGTACTTC
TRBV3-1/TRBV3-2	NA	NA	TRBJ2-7	CASSQAYSYEQYF	TGTGCCAGCAGCCAAGCTTACAGCTACGAGCAGTACTTC
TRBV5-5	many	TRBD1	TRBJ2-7	CASSSSTGGEQYF	TGTGCCAGCAGCTCATCAACAGGGGGCGAGCAGTACTTC
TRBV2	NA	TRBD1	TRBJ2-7	CASSRDRGSYEQYF	TGTGCCAGCAGCCGGGACAGGGGGAGTTACGAGCAGTACTTC
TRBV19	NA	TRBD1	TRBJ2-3	CASSILGGGTDTQYF	TGTGCCAGTAGTATTCTAGGGGGCGGCACAGATACGCAGTATTTT
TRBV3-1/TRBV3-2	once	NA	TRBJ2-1	CASSVAVGRGEQFF	TGTGCCAGCAGCGTCGCCGTGGGGCGCGGTGAGCAGTTCTTC
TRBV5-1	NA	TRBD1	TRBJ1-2	CASSNPTGDGYTF	TGCGCCAGCAGCAACCCAACAGGGGACGGCTACACCTTC
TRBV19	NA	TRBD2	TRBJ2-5	CASSIFGGGETQYF	TGTGCCAGTAGTATTTTTGGGGGGGGAGAGACCCAGTACTTC
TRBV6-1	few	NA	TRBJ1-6	CASSEVGGWQAPLHF	TGTGCCAGCAGTGAAGTGGGGGGGTGGCAGGCACCCCTCCACTTT
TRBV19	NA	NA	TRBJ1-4	CATRRGALGEKLFF	TGTGCCACCCGCCGGGGGGCTCTTGGTGAAAAACTGTTTTTT
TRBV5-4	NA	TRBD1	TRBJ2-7	CASSSGQERTYEQYF	TGTGCCAGCAGCTCGGGACAGGAGAGGACCTACGAGCAGTACTTC
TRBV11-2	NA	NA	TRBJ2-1	CASSFRDKHNEQFF	TGTGCCAGCAGCTTCCGGGACAAACACAATGAGCAGTTCTTC
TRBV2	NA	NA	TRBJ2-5	CASKWARQETQYF	TGTGCCAGCAAGTGGGCCCGGCAAGAGACCCAGTACTTC
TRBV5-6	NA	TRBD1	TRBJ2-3	CASSGNRGALTDTQYF	TGTGCCAGCAGCGGTAACAGGGGCGCCCTCACAGATACGCAGTATTTT
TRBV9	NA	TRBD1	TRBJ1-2	CASNSQGARGYTF	TGTGCCAGCAATTCGCAGGGGGCGCGGGGCTACACCTTC
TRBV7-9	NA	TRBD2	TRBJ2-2	CASSSSGNTGELFF	TGTGCCAGCAGCTCTAGCGGGAACACCGGGGAGCTGTTTTTT
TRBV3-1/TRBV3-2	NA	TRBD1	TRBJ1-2	CASSPGTGNYGGYTF	TGTGCCAGCAGCCCCGGGACAGGTAACTATGGCGGCTACACCTTC
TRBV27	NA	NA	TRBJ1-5	CASSESWFSNQPQHF	TGTGCCAGCAGTGAGAGTTGGTTCTCGAATCAGCCCCAGCATTTT
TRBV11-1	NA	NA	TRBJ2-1	CASSLNQGTGEQFF	TGTGCCAGCAGCTTAAATCAGGGAACCGGCGAGCAGTTCTTC
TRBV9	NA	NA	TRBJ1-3	CASSPHLDSGNTIYF	TGTGCCAGCAGCCCTCACTTGGACAGCGGAAACACCATATATTTT
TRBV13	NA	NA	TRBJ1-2	CASSLGHRDYGYTF	TGTGCCAGCAGCTTAGGTCACAGGGACTATGGCTACACCTTC
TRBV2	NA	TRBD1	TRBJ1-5	CASGLGTVYQPQHF	TGTGCCAGCGGACTCGGGACAGTCTATCAGCCCCAGCATTTT
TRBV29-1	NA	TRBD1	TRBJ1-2	CSVTRDRRNYGYTF	TGCAGCGTTACCCGGGACAGACGTAACTATGGCTACACCTTC
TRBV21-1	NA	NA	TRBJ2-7	CASSKALWLAGSYEQYF	TGTGCCAGCAGCAAAGCGCTCTGGCTAGCGGGCTCCTACGAGCAGTACTTC
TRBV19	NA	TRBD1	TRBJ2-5	CASSTTGGGETQYF	TGTGCCAGTAGTACAACAGGGGGCGGGGAGACCCAGTACTTC
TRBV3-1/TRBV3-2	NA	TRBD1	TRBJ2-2	CASSPGGRRTGELFF	TGTGCCAGCAGCCCAGGGGGCCGACGGACCGGGGAGCTGTTTTTT
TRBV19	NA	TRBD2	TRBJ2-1	CASRPGTSGRSNEQFF	TGTGCCAGTAGGCCTGGGACTAGCGGTCGTAGCAATGAGCAGTTCTTC
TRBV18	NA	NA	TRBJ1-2	CASSPSEDYGYTF	TGTGCCAGCTCACCATCAGAGGACTATGGCTACACCTTC
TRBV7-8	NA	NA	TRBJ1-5	CASSLDRDQPQHF	TGTGCCAGCAGCTTAGACAGGGATCAGCCCCAGCATTTT
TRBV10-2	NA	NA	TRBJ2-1	CASSGRVGGRSNEQFF	TGCGCCAGCAGTGGCAGGGTGGGGGGACGGAGCAATGAGCAGTTCTTC
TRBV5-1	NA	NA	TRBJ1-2	CASKQDGANYGYTF	TGCGCCAGCAAACAGGACGGAGCTAACTATGGCTACACCTTC
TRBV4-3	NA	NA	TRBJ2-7	CASSQDTAPGIDYEQYF	TGCGCCAGCAGCCAAGATACGGCCCCAGGGATAGATTACGAGCAGTACTTC